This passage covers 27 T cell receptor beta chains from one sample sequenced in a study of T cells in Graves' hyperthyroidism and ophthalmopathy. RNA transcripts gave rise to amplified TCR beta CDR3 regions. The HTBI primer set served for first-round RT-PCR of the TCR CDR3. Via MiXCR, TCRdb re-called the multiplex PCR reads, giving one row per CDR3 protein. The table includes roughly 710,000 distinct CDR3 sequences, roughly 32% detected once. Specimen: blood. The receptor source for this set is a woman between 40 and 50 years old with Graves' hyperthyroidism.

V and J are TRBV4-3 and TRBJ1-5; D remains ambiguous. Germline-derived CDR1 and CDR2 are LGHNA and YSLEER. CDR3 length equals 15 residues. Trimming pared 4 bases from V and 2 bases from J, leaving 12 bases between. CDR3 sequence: CASSPGDGRNQPQHF. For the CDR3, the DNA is TGCGCCAGCAGCCCGGGCGACGGGCGCAATCAGCCCCAGCATTTT.

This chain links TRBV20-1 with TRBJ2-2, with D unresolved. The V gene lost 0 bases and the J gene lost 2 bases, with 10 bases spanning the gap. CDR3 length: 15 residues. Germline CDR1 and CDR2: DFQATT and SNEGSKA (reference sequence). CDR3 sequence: CSARDGALNTGELFF. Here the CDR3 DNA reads TGCAGTGCTAGAGATGGCGCCCTTAACACCGGGGAGCTGTTTTTT.

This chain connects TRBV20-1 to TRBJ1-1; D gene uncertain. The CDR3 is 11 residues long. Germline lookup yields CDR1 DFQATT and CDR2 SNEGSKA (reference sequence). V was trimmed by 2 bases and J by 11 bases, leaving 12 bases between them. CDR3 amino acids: CSARQSAGAFF. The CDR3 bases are TGCAGTGCTAGACAGTCCGCCGGGGCTTTCTTT.

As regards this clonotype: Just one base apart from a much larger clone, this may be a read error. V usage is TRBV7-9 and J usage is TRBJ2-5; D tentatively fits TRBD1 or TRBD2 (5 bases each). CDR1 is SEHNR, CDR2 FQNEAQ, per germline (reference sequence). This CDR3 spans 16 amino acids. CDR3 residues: CASSLVGQVSREIQYF. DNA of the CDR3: TGTGCCAGCAGCTTAGTTGGACAAGTCTCAAGGGAGATCCAGTACTTC. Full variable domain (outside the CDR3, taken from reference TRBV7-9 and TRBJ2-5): DTGVSQNPRHKITKRGQNVTFRCDPISEHNRLYWYRQTLGQGPEFLTYFQNEAQLEKSRLLSDRFSAERPKGSFSTLEIQRTEQGDSAMYLCASSLVGQVSREIQYFGPGTRLLVL.

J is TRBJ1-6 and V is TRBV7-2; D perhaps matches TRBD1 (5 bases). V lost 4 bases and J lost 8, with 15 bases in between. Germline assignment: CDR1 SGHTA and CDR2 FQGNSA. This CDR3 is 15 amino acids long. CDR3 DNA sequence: TGTGCCAGCAGCTACCGACAGATGGGTTATTCACCCCTCCACTTT. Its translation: CASSYRQMGYSPLHF.

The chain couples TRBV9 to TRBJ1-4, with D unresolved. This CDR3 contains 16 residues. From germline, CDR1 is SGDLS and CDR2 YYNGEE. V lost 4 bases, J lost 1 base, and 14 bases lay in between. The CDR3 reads CASSRLDQGTNEKLFF. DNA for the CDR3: TGTGCCAGCAGCCGCCTTGACCAAGGAACTAATGAAAAACTGTTTTTT.

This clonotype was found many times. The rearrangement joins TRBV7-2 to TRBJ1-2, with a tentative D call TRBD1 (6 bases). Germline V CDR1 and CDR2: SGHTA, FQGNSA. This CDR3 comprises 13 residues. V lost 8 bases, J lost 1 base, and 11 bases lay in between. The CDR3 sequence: CASAEGVNYGYTF. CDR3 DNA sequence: TGTGCCAGCGCTGAGGGGGTTAACTATGGCTACACCTTC.

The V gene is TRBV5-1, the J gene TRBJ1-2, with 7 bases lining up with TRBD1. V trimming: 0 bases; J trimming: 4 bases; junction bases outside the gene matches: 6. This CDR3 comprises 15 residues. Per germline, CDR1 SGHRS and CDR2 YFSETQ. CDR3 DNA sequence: TGCGCCAGCAGCTTGGAGACAGGGAAGGGCTATGGCTACACCTTC. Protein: CASSLETGKGYGYTF.

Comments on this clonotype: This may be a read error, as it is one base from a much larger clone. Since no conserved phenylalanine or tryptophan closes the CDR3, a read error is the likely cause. CDR3 sequence reads: CASRARSASGTGIAQYEQYC. The CDR3 nucleotides read TGTGCCAGCAGGGCCCGGTCGGCTAGCGGGACCGGGATAGCTCAATACGAGCAGTACTGC. This rearrangement joins TRBV2 to TRBJ2-7; 9 bases line up with TRBD2. Germline V gene lookup returns CDR1 SNHLY and CDR2 FYNNEI. The CDR3 covers 20 residues. V was clipped by 6 bases and J by 4 bases; unmatched bases: 25.

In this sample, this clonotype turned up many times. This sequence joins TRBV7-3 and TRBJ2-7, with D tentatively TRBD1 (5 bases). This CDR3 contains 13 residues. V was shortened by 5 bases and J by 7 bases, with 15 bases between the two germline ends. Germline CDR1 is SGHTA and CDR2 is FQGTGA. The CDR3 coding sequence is TGTGCCAGCAGCCCCTCGAGAAGGGGTGAGCAGTACTTC. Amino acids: CASSPSRRGEQYF.

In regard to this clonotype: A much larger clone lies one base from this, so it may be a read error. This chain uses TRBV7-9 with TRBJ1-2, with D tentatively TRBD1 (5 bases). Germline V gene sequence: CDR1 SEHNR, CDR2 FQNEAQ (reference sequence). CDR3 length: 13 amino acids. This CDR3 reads CAISAQGGDGYTF. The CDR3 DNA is TGTGCCATCAGCGCCCAGGGAGGGGATGGCTACACCTTC.

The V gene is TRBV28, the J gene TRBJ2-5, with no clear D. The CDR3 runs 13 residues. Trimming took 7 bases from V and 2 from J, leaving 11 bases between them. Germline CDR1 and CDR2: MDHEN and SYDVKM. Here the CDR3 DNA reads TGTGCCAGCACTTACGGCTCGCAAGAGACCCAGTACTTC. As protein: CASTYGSQETQYF.

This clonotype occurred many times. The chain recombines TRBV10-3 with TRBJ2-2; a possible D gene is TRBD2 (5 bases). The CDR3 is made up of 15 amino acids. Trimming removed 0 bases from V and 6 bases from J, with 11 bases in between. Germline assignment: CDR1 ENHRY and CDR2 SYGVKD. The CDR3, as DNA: TGTGCCATCAGTGAGTCGAGAGGGAAGTCCGGGGAGCTGTTTTTT. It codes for CAISESRGKSGELFF.

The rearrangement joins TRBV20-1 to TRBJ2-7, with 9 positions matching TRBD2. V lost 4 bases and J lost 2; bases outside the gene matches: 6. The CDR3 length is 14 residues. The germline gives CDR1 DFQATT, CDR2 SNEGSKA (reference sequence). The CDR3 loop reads CSANLAGRPYEQYF. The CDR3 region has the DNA TGCAGTGCTAATCTAGCGGGACGGCCCTACGAGCAGTACTTC.

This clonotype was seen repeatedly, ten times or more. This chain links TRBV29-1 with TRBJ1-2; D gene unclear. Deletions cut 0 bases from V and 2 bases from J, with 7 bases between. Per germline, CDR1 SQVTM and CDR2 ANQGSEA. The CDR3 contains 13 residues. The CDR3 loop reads CSVEDRRNYGYTF. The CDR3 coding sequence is TGCAGCGTTGAAGATCGCAGGAACTATGGCTACACCTTC.

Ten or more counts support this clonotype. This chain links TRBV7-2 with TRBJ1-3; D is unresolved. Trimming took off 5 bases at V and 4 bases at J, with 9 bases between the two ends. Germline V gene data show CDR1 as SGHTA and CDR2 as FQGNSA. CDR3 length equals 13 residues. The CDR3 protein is CASSRSLGNTIYF. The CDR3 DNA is TGTGCCAGCAGCCGCTCATTAGGAAACACCATATATTTT.

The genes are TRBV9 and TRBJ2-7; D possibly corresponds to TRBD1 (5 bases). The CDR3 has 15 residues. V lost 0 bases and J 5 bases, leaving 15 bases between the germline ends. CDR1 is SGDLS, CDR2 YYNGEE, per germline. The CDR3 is CASSVEGWAIHEQYF. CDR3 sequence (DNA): TGTGCCAGCAGCGTAGAGGGGTGGGCTATCCACGAGCAGTACTTC.

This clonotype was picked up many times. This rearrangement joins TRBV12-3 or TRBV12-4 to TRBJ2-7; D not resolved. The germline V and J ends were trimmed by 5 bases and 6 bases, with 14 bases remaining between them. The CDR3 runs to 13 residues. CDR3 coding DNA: TGTGCCAGCAGTCCTGACATCAGGACCGAGCAGTACTTC. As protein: CASSPDIRTEQYF.

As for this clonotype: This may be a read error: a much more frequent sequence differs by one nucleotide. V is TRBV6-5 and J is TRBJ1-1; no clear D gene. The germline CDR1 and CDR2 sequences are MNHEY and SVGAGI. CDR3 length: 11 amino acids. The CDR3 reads CTSIRHFEAFF. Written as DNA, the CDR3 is TGTACCAGCATTAGGCATTTTGAAGCTTTCTTT.

The CDR3: CASSRPQDGTYEQYF. The CDR3 DNA reads TGCGCCAGCAGCCGCCCCCAGGACGGAACCTACGAGCAGTACTTC. V and J are TRBV5-1 and TRBJ2-7; no reliable D call. From germline, CDR1 is SGHRS and CDR2 YFSETQ. V lost 4 bases and J 2 bases, leaving 16 bases between the germline ends. The CDR3 covers 15 residues.

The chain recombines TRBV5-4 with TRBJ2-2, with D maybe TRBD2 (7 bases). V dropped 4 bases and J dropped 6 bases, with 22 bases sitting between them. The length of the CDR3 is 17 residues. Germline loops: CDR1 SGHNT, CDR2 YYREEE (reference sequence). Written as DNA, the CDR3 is TGTGCCAGCAGCCTTGCGGGGGCAGTCGACGGCGCCGGGGAGCTGTTTTTT. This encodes CASSLAGAVDGAGELFF.

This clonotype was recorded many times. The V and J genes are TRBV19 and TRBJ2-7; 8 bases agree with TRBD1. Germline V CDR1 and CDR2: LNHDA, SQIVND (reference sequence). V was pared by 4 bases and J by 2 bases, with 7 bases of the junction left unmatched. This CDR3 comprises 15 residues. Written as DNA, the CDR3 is TGTGCCAGTAGTACCGGGACAGGTTCTGCCTACGAGCAGTACTTC. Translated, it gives CASSTGTGSAYEQYF.

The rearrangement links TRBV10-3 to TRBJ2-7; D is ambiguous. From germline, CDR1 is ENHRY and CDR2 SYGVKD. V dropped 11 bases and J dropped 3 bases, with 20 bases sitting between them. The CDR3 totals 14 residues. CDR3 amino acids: CACTEFLSDYEQYF. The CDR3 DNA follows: TGTGCCTGTACTGAGTTCCTCTCTGACTACGAGCAGTACTTC.

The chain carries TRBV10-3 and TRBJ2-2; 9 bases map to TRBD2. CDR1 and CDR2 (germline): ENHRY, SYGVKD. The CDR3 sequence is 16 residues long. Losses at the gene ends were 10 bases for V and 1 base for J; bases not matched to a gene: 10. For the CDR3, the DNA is TGTGCCAGCAGACTAGCGGTGCGACAGAACACCGGGGAGCTGTTTTTT. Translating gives CASRLAVRQNTGELFF.

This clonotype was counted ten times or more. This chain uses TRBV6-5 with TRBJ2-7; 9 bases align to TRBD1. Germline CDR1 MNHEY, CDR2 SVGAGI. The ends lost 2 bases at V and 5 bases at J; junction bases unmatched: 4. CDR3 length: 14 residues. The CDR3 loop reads CASSYADRGHEQYF. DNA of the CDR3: TGTGCCAGCAGTTACGCGGACAGGGGCCACGAGCAGTACTTC.

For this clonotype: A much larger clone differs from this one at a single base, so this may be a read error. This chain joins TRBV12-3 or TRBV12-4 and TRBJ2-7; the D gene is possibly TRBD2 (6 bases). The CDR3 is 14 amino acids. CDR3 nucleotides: TGTGCCATCAGTTTACGGGGGTTCTCCTACGAGCAGTACTTC. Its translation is CAISLRGFSYEQYF.

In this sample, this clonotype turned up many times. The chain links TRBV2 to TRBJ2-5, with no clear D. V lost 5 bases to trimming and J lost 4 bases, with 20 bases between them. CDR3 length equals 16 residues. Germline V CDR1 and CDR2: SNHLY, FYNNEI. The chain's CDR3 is CASSPPWMGLRETQYF. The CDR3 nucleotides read TGTGCCAGCAGTCCCCCCTGGATGGGATTGAGAGAGACCCAGTACTTC.